This entry lists 10 T cell receptor beta chains sequenced from one sample in a study of cytomegalovirus exposure and HLA in healthy donors. The PCR employed 60 Vbeta primers together with 13 Jbeta primers. Data came from immunoSEQ multiplex PCR; TCRdb stores just in-frame clones and leaves some out. Here the sample spans 90,000 to 130,000 clones, approximately 80% being singletons. Sample: PBMCs. All receptors derive from a woman aged 60-70 years in good health and CMV-seropositive.

The chain is built from TRBV21-1 and TRBJ2-3; the listed D gene, TRBD2, was not tested against the DNA. TRBV21-1 is marked as a pseudogene. There are 18 residues in the CDR3. The DNA for the CDR3 is TGTGCCAGCAGCAACCGGCGACGACTAGCGGGAGGTATAGATACGCAGTATTTT. Protein: CASSNRRRLAGGIDTQYF.

This chain links TRBV5-6 with TRBJ2-2; D gene uncertain. Per germline, CDR1 SGHDT and CDR2 YYEEEE. Trimming removed 1 base from V and 1 base from J, with 14 bases in between. CDR3 size: 17 residues. As DNA, the CDR3 is TGTGCCAGCAGCTTGTACTTTCCGAGTCTGAACACCGGGGAGCTGTTTTTT. Encoded protein: CASSLYFPSLNTGELFF.

The rearrangement uses TRBV12-5 and TRBJ2-3; 11 bases map to TRBD2. Germline V gives CDR1 LGHNT, CDR2 FRNRAP. This CDR3 spans 16 amino acids. Trimming cost V 3 bases and J 7 bases; bases outside gene matches: 9. CDR3: CASGFYIAGGLHTQYF. Here the CDR3 DNA reads TGTGCTAGTGGTTTCTACATAGCGGGAGGGTTACATACGCAGTATTTT.

This sequence joins TRBV25-1 and TRBJ1-1; D is perhaps TRBD1 (5 bases). Trimming took 11 bases from V and 4 from J, leaving 20 bases between them. This CDR3 comprises 14 residues. CDR1 and CDR2 (germline): MGHDK, SYGVNS. The CDR3 nucleotides read TGTGCCGGCACTAGGGAGGGGCCATGCACTGAAGCTTTCTTT. Its translation is CAGTREGPCTEAFF. Full variable domain (missing parts from reference TRBV25-1 and TRBJ1-1): EADIYQTPRYLVIGTGKKITLECSQTMGHDKMYWYQQDPGMELHLIHYSYGVNSTEKGDLSSESTVSRIRTEHFPLTLESARPSHTSQYLCAGTREGPCTEAFFGQGTRLTVV.

Of note for this clone: The germline gene is not matched at one end of the junction; a read error may be the cause. V gene TRBV5-1 combines with J gene TRBJ2-1; TRBD1 is a possible D gene (5 bases). The CDR3 is made up of 14 amino acids. Germline CDR1 reads SGHRS; CDR2 reads YFSETQ. The CDR3 region is CASSLNLVVAGWVF. The CDR3 bases are TGCGCCAGCAGCTTGAATCTAGTCGTGGCAGGGTGGGTCTTC.

This clone was seen a handful of times. The junction does not match germline at one end; this may be a read error. V usage is TRBV7-7 and J usage is TRBJ2-1; TRBD2 matches 9 bases. Germline V lookup: CDR1 SSHAT, CDR2 FNYEAQ (reference sequence). The CDR3 extends over 15 amino acids. This chain's CDR3 is CASSRVAGEIGEQFF. CDR3 bases: TGTGCTAGCAGCCGAGTAGCGGGAGAAATCGGTGAGCAGTTCTTC.

This clone was picked up one time. The rearrangement uses TRBV7-2 and TRBJ1-1; a possible D gene is TRBD1 (5 bases). Trimming removed 4 bases at V and 5 bases at J, with 17 bases between. The CDR3 runs to 15 residues. Germline-derived CDR1 and CDR2 are SGHTA and FQGNSA. CDR3 sequence reads: CASSSRAGGGTEAFF. The CDR3 bases are TGTGCCAGCAGCTCACGAGCCGGGGGTGGGACTGAAGCTTTCTTT.

This clone was counted only a few times. The chain has TRBV6-5 and TRBJ2-7; 8 nucleotides line up with TRBD1. This CDR3 is built from 16 residues. Per germline, CDR1 MNHEY and CDR2 SVGAGI. Trimming took 3 bases from V and 0 from J; bases not matched to a gene: 7. CDR3 DNA: TGTGCCAGCAGTTATAATTGGGACAGGAGCTCCTACGAGCAGTACTTC. It is translated as CASSYNWDRSSYEQYF.

The chain carries TRBV7-3 and TRBJ2-1; TRBD1 agrees at 7 bases. CDR3 length: 15 amino acids. The V and J ends lost 0 bases and 8 bases, in that order; junction bases with no gene match: 7. Germline V gives CDR1 SGHTA, CDR2 FQGTGA. In DNA, the CDR3 is TGTGCCAGCAGCTTAACGACAGGGTTCGATCATGAGCAGTTCTTC. As protein: CASSLTTGFDHEQFF.

This clone occurred once. Germline is not matched at one junction end, which may reflect a read error. This rearrangement joins TRBV7-9 to TRBJ2-1; TRBD2 matches 9 bases. Per the germline V gene, CDR1 is SEHNR and CDR2 is FQNEAQ (reference sequence). The CDR3 spans 15 residues. The CDR3, as DNA: TGTTCCAGCAGCCAACTAGCGGGCTCCTACAATGAGCAGTTCTTC. It specifies CSSSQLAGSYNEQFF. The full variable domain, its missing parts supplied by reference TRBV7-9 and TRBJ2-1, is DTGVSQNPRHKITKRGQNVTFRCDPISEHNRLYWYRQTLGQGPEFLTYFQNEAQLEKSRLLSDRFSAERPKGSFSTLEIQRTEQGDSAMYLCSSSQLAGSYNEQFFGPGTRLTVL.